The entry that follows covers one T cell receptor beta chain sequence. The sample belongs to a study of CD8+ T cells in alopecia areata. Germline CDR1 SGHTA, CDR2 FQGNSA. J was trimmed by 5 bases and V by 5 bases; bases with no gene match: 7. CDR3 length: 14 residues. Described treatment: oral pan-JAK inhibitor, 5-10 mg twice daily. As the sequencing template, cDNA was produced by extracting RNA and reverse transcribing it. The repertoire was sequenced with immunoSEQ multiplex PCR; TCRdb's copy has only in-frame clones and lacks some. The sample consists of 150,000 to 200,000 clones, about three fifths of them appearing once.

The receptor comes from a human donor with alopecia areata. The sequencing here drew on CD4+ T cells sorted from blood, taken at week 24, from a patient treated with tofacitinib. The gene calls are TRBV7-2 and TRBJ1-1; 8 bases are a match to TRBD1. DNA for the CDR3: TGTGCCAGCAGCATAACAGGGGGTAGGACTGAAGCTTTCTTT. This translates into CASSITGGRTEAFF. Looking up the rest from reference TRBV7-2 and TRBJ1-1 gives the full variable domain: GAGVSQSPSNKVTEKGKDVELRCDPISGHTALYWYRQSLGQGLEFLIYFQGNSAPDKSGLPSDRFSAERTGGSVSTLTIQRTQQEDSAVYLCASSITGGRTEAFFGQGTRLTVV.